Shown below are 7 T cell receptor beta chains from a single sample sequenced in a study of OX40 agonist ivuxolimab in advanced cancers. Profiling relied on immunoSEQ multiplex PCR, and the TCRdb table lists in-frame clones only, not all of them. The data hold roughly 30,000 clones, with around 90% observed a single time. Sequencing was performed on CD4+ or CD8+ T cells sorted from blood, taken in a trial of the OX40 agonist ivuxolimab. These receptors came from an adult with an advanced solid tumor such as melanoma, head and neck, liver or kidney cancer.

The CDR3: CASSQDEGPNTEAFF. The CDR3 DNA reads as TGCGCCAGCAGCCAAGATGAGGGGCCGAACACTGAAGCTTTCTTT. The chain is built from TRBV4-3 and TRBJ1-1; possibly TRBD1 for D (5 bases). Per germline, CDR1 LGHNA and CDR2 YSLEER. Deletions cut 0 bases from V and 1 base from J, with 9 bases between. The CDR3 has 15 residues.

The chain combines TRBV7-7 with TRBJ2-1; unclear D gene. Germline V lookup: CDR1 SSHAT, CDR2 FNYEAQ (reference sequence). The CDR3 is 16 residues long. V shed 2 bases and J shed 7 bases, with 18 bases lying between them. The CDR3 region is CASSLSGLSPGNEQFF. The CDR3 coding sequence is TGTGCCAGCAGCTTAAGTGGTTTGAGCCCAGGTAATGAGCAGTTCTTC.

This clone was seen a few times. The rearrangement uses TRBV7-6 and TRBJ2-2; possible D gene TRBD1, 5 bases. V shed 1 base and J shed 8 bases, with 14 bases lying between them. The length of the CDR3 is 15 residues. Per the germline V gene, CDR1 is SGHVS and CDR2 is FNYEAQ. Written as DNA, the CDR3 is TGTGCCAGCAGCTTAGGGACCCCCTCAGGGGGGGAGCTGTTTTTT. Residues: CASSLGTPSGGELFF.

This clone has only one observation. The V call is TRBV7-7, the J call TRBJ2-1; D not resolved. The CDR3 has 14 residues. Trimming pared 5 bases from V and 4 bases from J, leaving 12 bases between. Germline V gene data show CDR1 as SSHAT and CDR2 as FNYEAQ (reference sequence). The CDR3 DNA reads TGTGCCAGCAGCCCCTTGGGCGTTTACAATGAGCAGTTCTTC. As protein: CASSPLGVYNEQFF.

This clone was seen a few times. The chain has TRBV10-2 and TRBJ2-1; D gene uncertain. Germline V gene lookup returns CDR1 WSHSY and CDR2 SAAADI. The CDR3 contains 13 residues. Trimming took 4 bases from V and 3 from J, leaving 7 bases between them. As DNA, the CDR3 is TGCGCCAGCAGTGCCCCAGTCTACAATGAGCAGTTCTTC. Its translation: CASSAPVYNEQFF.

The rearrangement links TRBV27 to TRBJ1-5; D gene ambiguous. The CDR3 runs to 14 residues. The germline CDR1 and CDR2 sequences are MNHEY and SMNVEV (reference sequence). V was trimmed by 8 bases and J by 2 bases, leaving 13 bases between them. The CDR3 nucleotides are TGTGCCAGCGCTCTGCTAGTAGGCAATCAGCCCCAGCATTTT. Translated, it gives CASALLVGNQPQHF.

V and J are TRBV27 and TRBJ2-2; a possible D gene is TRBD1 (6 bases). The length of the CDR3 is 15 residues. Germline CDR1 reads MNHEY; CDR2 reads SMNVEV (reference sequence). Trimming left V 6 bases short and J 7 bases short, with 18 bases between. The CDR3 region is CASSPLGQSVGELFF. The CDR3 coding sequence is TGTGCCAGCAGCCCCCTCGGACAGAGTGTCGGGGAGCTGTTTTTT.